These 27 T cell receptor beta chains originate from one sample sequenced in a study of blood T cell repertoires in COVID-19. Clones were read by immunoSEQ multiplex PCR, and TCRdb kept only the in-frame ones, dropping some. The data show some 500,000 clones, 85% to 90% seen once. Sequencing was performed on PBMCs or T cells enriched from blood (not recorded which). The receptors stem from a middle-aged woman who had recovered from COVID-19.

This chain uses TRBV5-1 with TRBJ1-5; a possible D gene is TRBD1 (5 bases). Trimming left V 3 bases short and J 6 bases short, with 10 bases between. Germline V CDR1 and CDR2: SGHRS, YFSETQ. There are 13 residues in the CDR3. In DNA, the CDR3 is TGCGCCAGCAGCTCGGGGGTGGGTCAGCCCCAGCATTTT. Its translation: CASSSGVGQPQHF.

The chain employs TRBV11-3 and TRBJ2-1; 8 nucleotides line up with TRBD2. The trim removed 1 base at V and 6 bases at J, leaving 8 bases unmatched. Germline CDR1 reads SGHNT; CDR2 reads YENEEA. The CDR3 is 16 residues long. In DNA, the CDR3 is TGTGCCAGCAGCTTAGGGGGCCTAGCGGGTTTCAATGAGCAGTTCTTC. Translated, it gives CASSLGGLAGFNEQFF.

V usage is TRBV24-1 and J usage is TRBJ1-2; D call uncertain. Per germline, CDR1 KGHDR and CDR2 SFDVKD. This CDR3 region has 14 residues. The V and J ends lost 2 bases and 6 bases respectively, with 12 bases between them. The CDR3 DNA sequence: TGTGCCACCAGTGATTCCACTGCGGCAGATGGCTACACCTTC. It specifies CATSDSTAADGYTF.

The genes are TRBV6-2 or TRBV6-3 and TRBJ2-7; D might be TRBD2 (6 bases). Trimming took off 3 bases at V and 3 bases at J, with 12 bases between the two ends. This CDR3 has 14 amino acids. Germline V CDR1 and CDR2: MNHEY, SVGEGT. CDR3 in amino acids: CASSYGLANYEQYF. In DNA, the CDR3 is TGTGCCAGCAGTTATGGGCTAGCGAACTACGAGCAGTACTTC.

CDR3 region: CASSARTGTGYTEAFF. For the CDR3, the DNA is TGTGCCAGCAGCGCCAGAACCGGGACAGGGTACACTGAAGCTTTCTTT. The genes are TRBV9 and TRBJ1-1, with 9 bases aligning to TRBD1. The CDR3 runs 16 residues. With V trimmed by 3 bases and J by 3 bases, 9 bases remained unmatched. In germline, CDR1 is SGDLS, CDR2 YYNGEE.

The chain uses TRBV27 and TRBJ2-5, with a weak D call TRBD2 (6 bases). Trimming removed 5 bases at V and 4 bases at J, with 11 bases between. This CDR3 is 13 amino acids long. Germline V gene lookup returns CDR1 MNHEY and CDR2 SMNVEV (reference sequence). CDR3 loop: CASSSAGPETQYF. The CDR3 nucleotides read TGTGCCAGCAGTAGTGCGGGGCCAGAGACCCAGTACTTC.

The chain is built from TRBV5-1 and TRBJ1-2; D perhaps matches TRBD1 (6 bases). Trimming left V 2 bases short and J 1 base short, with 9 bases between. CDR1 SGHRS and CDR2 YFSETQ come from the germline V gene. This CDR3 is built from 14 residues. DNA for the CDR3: TGCGCCAGCAGCTTAAGGACAGTTAACTATGGCTACACCTTC. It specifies CASSLRTVNYGYTF. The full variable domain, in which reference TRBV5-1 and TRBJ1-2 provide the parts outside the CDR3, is KAGVTQTPRYLIKTRGQQVTLSCSPISGHRSVSWYQQTPGQGLQFLFEYFSETQRNKGNFPGRFSGRQFSNSRSEMNVSTLELGDSALYLCASSLRTVNYGYTFGSGTRLTVV.

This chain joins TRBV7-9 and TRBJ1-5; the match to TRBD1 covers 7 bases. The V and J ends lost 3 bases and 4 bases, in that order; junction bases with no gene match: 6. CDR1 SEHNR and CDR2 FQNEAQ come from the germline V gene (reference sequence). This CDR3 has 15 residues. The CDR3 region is CASSLTGTVNQPQHF. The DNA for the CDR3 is TGTGCCAGCAGCTTGACCGGGACAGTTAATCAGCCCCAGCATTTT. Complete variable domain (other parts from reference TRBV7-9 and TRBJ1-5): DTGVSQNPRHKITKRGQNVTFRCDPISEHNRLYWYRQTLGQGPEFLTYFQNEAQLEKSRLLSDRFSAERPKGSFSTLEIQRTEQGDSAMYLCASSLTGTVNQPQHFGDGTRLSIL.

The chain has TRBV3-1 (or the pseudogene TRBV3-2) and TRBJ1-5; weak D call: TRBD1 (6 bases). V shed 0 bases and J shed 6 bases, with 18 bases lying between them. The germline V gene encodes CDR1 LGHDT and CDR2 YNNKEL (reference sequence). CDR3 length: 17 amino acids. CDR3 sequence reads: CASSQDLVTGRGQPQHF. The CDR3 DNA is TGTGCCAGCAGCCAAGATTTAGTAACAGGGAGAGGTCAGCCCCAGCATTTT.

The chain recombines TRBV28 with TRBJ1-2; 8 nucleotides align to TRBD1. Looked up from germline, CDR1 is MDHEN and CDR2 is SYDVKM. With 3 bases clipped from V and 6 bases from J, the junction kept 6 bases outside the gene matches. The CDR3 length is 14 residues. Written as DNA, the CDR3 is TGTGCCAGCAGTTTTACGGACAGGGTTAATGGCTACACCTTC. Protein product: CASSFTDRVNGYTF.

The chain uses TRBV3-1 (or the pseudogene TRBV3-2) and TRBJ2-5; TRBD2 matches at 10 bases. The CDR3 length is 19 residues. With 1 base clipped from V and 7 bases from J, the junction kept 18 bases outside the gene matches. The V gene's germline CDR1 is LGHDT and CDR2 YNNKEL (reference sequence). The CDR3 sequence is CASSQGPGGYSGRRGTQYF. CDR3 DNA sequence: TGTGCCAGCAGCCAAGGACCGGGGGGTTATAGCGGGAGGCGCGGGACCCAGTACTTC.

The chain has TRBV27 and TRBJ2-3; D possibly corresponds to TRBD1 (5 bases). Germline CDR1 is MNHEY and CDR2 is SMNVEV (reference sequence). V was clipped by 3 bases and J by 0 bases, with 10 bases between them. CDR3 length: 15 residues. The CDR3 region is CASSLQGPSTDTQYF. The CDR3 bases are TGTGCCAGCAGTTTGCAGGGTCCTAGCACAGATACGCAGTATTTT.

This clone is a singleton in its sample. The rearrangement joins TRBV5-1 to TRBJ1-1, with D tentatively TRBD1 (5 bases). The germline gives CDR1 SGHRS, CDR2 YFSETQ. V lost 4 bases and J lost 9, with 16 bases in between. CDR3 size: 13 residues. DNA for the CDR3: TGCGCCAGCAGCATGTCCGGAGGGGATCAAGCTTTCTTT. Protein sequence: CASSMSGGDQAFF.

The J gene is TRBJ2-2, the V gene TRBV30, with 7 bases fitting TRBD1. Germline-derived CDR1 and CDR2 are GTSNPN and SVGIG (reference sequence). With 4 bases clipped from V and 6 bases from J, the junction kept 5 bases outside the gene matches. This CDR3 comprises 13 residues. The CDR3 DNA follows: TGTGCCTGGACCCGACAGGGCCCCGGGGAGCTGTTTTTT. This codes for CAWTRQGPGELFF.

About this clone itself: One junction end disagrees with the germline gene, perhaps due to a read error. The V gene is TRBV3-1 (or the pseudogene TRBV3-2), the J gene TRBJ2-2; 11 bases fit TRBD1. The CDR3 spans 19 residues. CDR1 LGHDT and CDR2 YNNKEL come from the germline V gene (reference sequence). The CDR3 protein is CASSQASVPGQGGHRGAVF. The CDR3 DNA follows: TGTGCCAGCAGCCAAGCTTCTGTACCGGGACAGGGGGGACACCGGGGAGCTGTTTTT.

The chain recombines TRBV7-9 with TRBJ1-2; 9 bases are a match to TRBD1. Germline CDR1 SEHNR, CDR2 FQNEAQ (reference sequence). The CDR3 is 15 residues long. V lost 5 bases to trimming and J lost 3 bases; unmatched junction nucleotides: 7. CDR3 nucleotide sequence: TGTGCCAGCAGCCGACCGGGACAGGGACACTATGGCTACACCTTC. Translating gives CASSRPGQGHYGYTF.

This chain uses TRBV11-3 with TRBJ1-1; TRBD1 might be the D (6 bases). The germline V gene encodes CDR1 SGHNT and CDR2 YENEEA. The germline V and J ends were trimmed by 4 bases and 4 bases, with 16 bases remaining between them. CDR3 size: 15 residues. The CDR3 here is CASSSTPLGGTEAFF. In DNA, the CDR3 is TGTGCCAGCAGCTCTACCCCACTAGGGGGCACTGAAGCTTTCTTT.

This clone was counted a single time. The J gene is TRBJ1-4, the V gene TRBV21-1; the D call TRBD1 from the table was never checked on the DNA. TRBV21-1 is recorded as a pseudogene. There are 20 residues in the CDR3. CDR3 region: CASSKRPRGQGAPANEKLFF. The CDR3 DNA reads TGTGCCAGCAGCAAACGACCCCGGGGACAGGGGGCGCCGGCTAATGAAAAACTGTTTTTT.

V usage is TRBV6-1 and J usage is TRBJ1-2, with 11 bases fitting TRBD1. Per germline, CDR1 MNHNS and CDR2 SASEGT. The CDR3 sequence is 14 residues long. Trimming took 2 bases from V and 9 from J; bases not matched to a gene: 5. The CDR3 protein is CASSETGTGGSYTF. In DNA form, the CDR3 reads TGTGCCAGCAGTGAAACAGGGACAGGGGGGAGCTACACCTTC.

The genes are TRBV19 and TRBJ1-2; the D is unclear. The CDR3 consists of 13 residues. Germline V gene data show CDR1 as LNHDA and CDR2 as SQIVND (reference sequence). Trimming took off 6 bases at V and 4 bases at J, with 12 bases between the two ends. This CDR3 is CASSLARAYGYTF. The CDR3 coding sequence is TGTGCCAGTAGCCTGGCGCGGGCCTATGGCTACACCTTC.

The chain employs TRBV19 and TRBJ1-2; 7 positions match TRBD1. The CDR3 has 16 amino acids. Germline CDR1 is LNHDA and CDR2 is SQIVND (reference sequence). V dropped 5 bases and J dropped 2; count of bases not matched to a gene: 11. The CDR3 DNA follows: TGTGCCAGTAGTGTTTATCCGGGACAGAAAAACTATGGCTACACCTTC. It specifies CASSVYPGQKNYGYTF.

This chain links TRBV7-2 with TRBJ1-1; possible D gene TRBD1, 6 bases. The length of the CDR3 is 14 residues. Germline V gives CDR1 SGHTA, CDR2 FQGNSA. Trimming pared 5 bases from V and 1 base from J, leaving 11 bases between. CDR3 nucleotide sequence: TGTGCCAGCAGCCCATCACAGGGGAACACTGAAGCTTTCTTT. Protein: CASSPSQGNTEAFF.

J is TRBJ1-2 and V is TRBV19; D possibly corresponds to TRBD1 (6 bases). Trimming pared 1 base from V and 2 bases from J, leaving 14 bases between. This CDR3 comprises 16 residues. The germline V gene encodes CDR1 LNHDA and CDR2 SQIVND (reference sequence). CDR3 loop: CASSIGGGRSNYGYTF. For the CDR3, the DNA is TGTGCCAGTAGTATAGGTGGGGGCAGGTCAAACTATGGCTACACCTTC.

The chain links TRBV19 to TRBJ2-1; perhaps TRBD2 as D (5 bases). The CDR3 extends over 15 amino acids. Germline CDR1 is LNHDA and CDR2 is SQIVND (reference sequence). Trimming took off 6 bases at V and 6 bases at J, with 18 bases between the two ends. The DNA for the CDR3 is TGTGCCAGTAGCCGATCTAATGCGGGCCTCAATGAGCAGTTCTTC. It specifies CASSRSNAGLNEQFF. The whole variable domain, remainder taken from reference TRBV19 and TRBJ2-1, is DGGITQSPKYLFRKEGQNVTLSCEQNLNHDAMYWYRQDPGQGLRLIYYSQIVNDFQKGDIAEGYSVSREKKESFPLTVTSAQKNPTAFYLCASSRSNAGLNEQFFGPGTRLTVL.

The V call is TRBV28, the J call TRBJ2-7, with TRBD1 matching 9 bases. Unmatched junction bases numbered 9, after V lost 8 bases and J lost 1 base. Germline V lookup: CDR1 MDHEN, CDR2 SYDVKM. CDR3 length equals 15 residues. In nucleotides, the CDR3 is TGTGCCAGCCACAGGGACAGGGAAGGATCCTACGAGCAGTACTTC. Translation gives CASHRDREGSYEQYF.

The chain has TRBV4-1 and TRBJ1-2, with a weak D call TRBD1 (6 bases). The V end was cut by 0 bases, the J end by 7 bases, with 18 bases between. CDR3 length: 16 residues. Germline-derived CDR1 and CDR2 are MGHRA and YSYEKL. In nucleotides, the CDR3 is TGCGCCAGCAGCCAAGATTTGGCAGCAGCCAGGGGTGGCTACACCTTC. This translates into CASSQDLAAARGGYTF.

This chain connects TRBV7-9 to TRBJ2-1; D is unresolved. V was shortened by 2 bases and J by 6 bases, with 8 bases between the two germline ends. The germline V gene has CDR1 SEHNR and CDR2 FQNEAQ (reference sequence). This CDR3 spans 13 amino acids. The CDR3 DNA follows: TGTGCCAGCAGCTTACGTTCCGTCAATGAGCAGTTCTTC. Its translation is CASSLRSVNEQFF.